This entry concerns a single TCR beta chain. This specimen comes from a study of shared clonotypes between healthy human individuals. Study context: Per donor, CD8 memory used one plate, CD8 naive used two, CD4 memory used three and CD4 naive used three.

This CDR3 has 16 residues. The germline gives CDR1 SGDLS, CDR2 YYNGEE. With 4 bases clipped from V and 1 base from J, the junction kept 8 bases outside the gene matches. Some clones are missing from TCRdb's copy, which holds only in-frame ones; the method was immunoSEQ multiplex PCR. The repertoire holds around 2.5 million clones, with 93% as singletons. Those who donated, Caucasian adults without exception, all lived in Nashville, Tennessee. The CD4+ fraction was divided into a CD45RA+ naive subset and a CD45RA-negative memory subset. Input material: naive CD4+ T cells from PBMCs. Subset noted: CD45RA+ positively selected. The chain combines TRBV9 with TRBJ2-1; 7 bases line up with TRBD2. This clonotype was sampled from a young man in good health. Some clones in this sample may be carry-over from other donors' samples. CDR3 in amino acids: CASSPLAGASYNEQFF. Here the CDR3 DNA reads TGTGCCAGCAGCCCCCTGGCGGGAGCATCCTACAATGAGCAGTTCTTC. The whole variable domain, filled in from reference TRBV9 and TRBJ2-1, reads DSGVTQTPKHLITATGQRVTLRCSPRSGDLSVYWYQQSLDQGLQFLIQYYNGEERAKGNILERFSAQQFPDLHSELNLSSLELGDSALYFCASSPLAGASYNEQFFGPGTRLTVL.